The sequence of this TCR beta chain was determined in a study of OX40 agonist ivuxolimab in advanced cancers. Study in general: Dose-escalation patients had hepatocellular carcinoma, melanoma, renal cell or head and neck cancer. Study-level results: Relative to CD4+ cells, CD8+ T cells on average had more expanded clones. Determination of antigen specificity was not performed for the expanded peripheral T cells.

At baseline, cycle 4 day 1, and cycle 7 day 1, blood was sampled. Germline V gives CDR1 GTSNPN, CDR2 SVGIG (reference sequence). The CDR3 runs to 13 residues. Between the trimmed V and J ends, which lost 5 bases and 12 bases, there was a span of 17 bases. A remark on this clone: The antigen is not known.

Repertoires were generated with immunoSEQ multiplex PCR, while TCRdb's copy carries only in-frame clones and drops some. The sample consists of about 90,000 clones, 75% to 95% of them appearing once. The V call is TRBV30, the J call TRBJ1-6, with D possibly matching TRBD1 (6 bases). This clonotype originated in an adult with an advanced solid tumor such as melanoma, head and neck, liver or kidney cancer. Sequenced here: CD4+ or CD8+ T cells sorted from blood, sampled in a trial of the OX40 agonist ivuxolimab. CDR3 sequence: CAWGDNVMRPLHF. Written as DNA, the CDR3 is TGTGCCTGGGGGGACAATGTGATGAGACCCCTCCACTTT.